The rows below give T cell receptor beta chains drawn from one sample of a study of beta chain features in type 1 diabetes. Profiled with immunoSEQ multiplex PCR; TCRdb holds only in-frame clones, not every one. This sample carries 400,000 or so clones, roughly 12% of them seen once, and the ten largest clones take around 0.01%. The sequenced sample consisted of naive CD4+ T cells from blood. All receptors derive from a woman aged 18 to 35 with type 1 diabetes. CDR3s include the opening cysteine and the closing phenylalanine or tryptophan. Each record gives: V gene, J gene, D gene, clone size, CDR3 DNA, CDR3 protein. D genes are given only for firm matches. A row's size may be missing; if present it is once, few, many or a size class.

v_call: TRBV2; j_call: TRBJ2-3; d_call: TRBD2; clone_size: NA; cdr3_nt: TGTGCCAGGAGGCCGGGGGGAGAAACGCAGTATTTT; cdr3_aa: CARRPGGETQYF
v_call: TRBV7-2; j_call: TRBJ2-2; d_call: TRBD2; clone_size: NA; cdr3_nt: TGTGCCAGCAGCTTATCCTACCGACTAGCGGGAGGCACCGGGGAGCTGTTTTTT; cdr3_aa: CASSLSYRLAGGTGELFF
v_call: TRBV15; j_call: TRBJ2-7; d_call: TRBD1; clone_size: NA; cdr3_nt: TGTGCCACCAGCAACCAAAGACAGGGGTTCTCCTACGAGCAGTACTTC; cdr3_aa: CATSNQRQGFSYEQYF
v_call: TRBV7-9; j_call: TRBJ2-3; d_call: NA; clone_size: NA; cdr3_nt: TGTGCCAGCAGCCGGGGCACAGATACGCAGTATTTT; cdr3_aa: CASSRGTDTQYF
v_call: TRBV5-8; j_call: TRBJ2-1; d_call: NA; clone_size: NA; cdr3_nt: TGTGCCACGTCTCCAGATCTCAATGAGCAGTTCTTC; cdr3_aa: CATSPDLNEQFF
v_call: TRBV4-3; j_call: TRBJ1-2; d_call: NA; clone_size: few; cdr3_nt: TGCGCCAGCAGCCAAGATTCGGGGAGGGAGGGCTACACCTTC; cdr3_aa: CASSQDSGREGYTF
v_call: TRBV20-1; j_call: TRBJ2-1; d_call: NA; clone_size: NA; cdr3_nt: TGCAGTGCCAGCTGGGGGGGCATCTTC; cdr3_aa: CSASWGGIF
v_call: TRBV4-3; j_call: TRBJ1-2; d_call: NA; clone_size: NA; cdr3_nt: TGCGCCAGCAGCCAAGGGATTCTCCCTCCAGGCGGCTACACCTTC; cdr3_aa: CASSQGILPPGGYTF
v_call: TRBV28; j_call: TRBJ1-1; d_call: TRBD1; clone_size: NA; cdr3_nt: TGTGCCAGCAGAAGGACAGGGAGGACTGAAGCTTTCTTT; cdr3_aa: CASRRTGRTEAFF
v_call: TRBV15; j_call: TRBJ2-1; d_call: TRBD2; clone_size: NA; cdr3_nt: TGTGCCACCAGCAGAGATCTTAGCGGGGGGCGCTCCTCCTACAATGAGCAGTTCTTC; cdr3_aa: CATSRDLSGGRSSYNEQFF
v_call: TRBV5-1; j_call: TRBJ2-1; d_call: TRBD1; clone_size: NA; cdr3_nt: TGCGCCAGCAGCTTGGATCCGGGACAGGGGCCGTTCTTC; cdr3_aa: CASSLDPGQGPFF
v_call: TRBV7-2; j_call: TRBJ2-3; d_call: NA; clone_size: few; cdr3_nt: TGTGCCAGCAGCTTAGCCCTAGGATCGGGCACAGATACGCAGTATTTT; cdr3_aa: CASSLALGSGTDTQYF
v_call: TRBV15; j_call: TRBJ2-7; d_call: NA; clone_size: few; cdr3_nt: TGTGCCACCAGCAGAGTGGCAGGGGCCTACGAGCAGTACTTC; cdr3_aa: CATSRVAGAYEQYF
v_call: TRBV5-1; j_call: TRBJ1-1; d_call: TRBD1; clone_size: NA; cdr3_nt: TGCGCCAGCAGCTTCGCCGCATACACAGGGGGCGGGAACACTGAAGCTTTCTTT; cdr3_aa: CASSFAAYTGGGNTEAFF
v_call: TRBV15; j_call: TRBJ2-7; d_call: TRBD1; clone_size: NA; cdr3_nt: TGTGCCACCAGCAGAGTGGGTGGGCAGGGGGCGGACGAGCAGTACTTC; cdr3_aa: CATSRVGGQGADEQYF
v_call: TRBV7-9; j_call: TRBJ2-7; d_call: TRBD2; clone_size: NA; cdr3_nt: TGTGCCAGCAGCCGCAGAGAAGCGGGGGGGCCTCGGCGGGAGCAGTACTTC; cdr3_aa: CASSRREAGGPRREQYF
v_call: TRBV5-4; j_call: TRBJ2-1; d_call: NA; clone_size: NA; cdr3_nt: TGTGCCAGCAGCTTGGGTCGGGGAGACTACAATGAGCAGTTCTTC; cdr3_aa: CASSLGRGDYNEQFF
v_call: TRBV14; j_call: TRBJ2-3; d_call: NA; clone_size: few; cdr3_nt: TGTGCCAGCAGGCTGACTAGTACAGATACGCAGTATTTT; cdr3_aa: CASRLTSTDTQYF
v_call: TRBV7-8; j_call: TRBJ1-4; d_call: TRBD1; clone_size: NA; cdr3_nt: TGTGCCAGCAGCAAGGACAGGGCTCGTGAAAAACTGTTTTTT; cdr3_aa: CASSKDRAREKLFF
v_call: TRBV7-2; j_call: TRBJ1-3; d_call: NA; clone_size: few; cdr3_nt: TGTGCCAGCAGCCCAAAGGGGGGAAACACCATATATTTT; cdr3_aa: CASSPKGGNTIYF
v_call: TRBV30; j_call: TRBJ2-5; d_call: NA; clone_size: few; cdr3_nt: TGTGCCTGGAGTGTTAACAGGGATGAGGAGACCCAGTACTTC; cdr3_aa: CAWSVNRDEETQYF
v_call: TRBV7-2; j_call: TRBJ2-5; d_call: NA; clone_size: NA; cdr3_nt: TGTGCCAGCAGCTTAGGGAGGGAGGCAAGGACCCAGTACTTC; cdr3_aa: CASSLGREARTQYF
v_call: TRBV7-2; j_call: TRBJ1-2; d_call: NA; clone_size: few; cdr3_nt: TGTGCCAGCAGTCTGGGGGGAATCTATGGCTACACCTTC; cdr3_aa: CASSLGGIYGYTF
v_call: TRBV27; j_call: TRBJ2-7; d_call: TRBD1; clone_size: NA; cdr3_nt: TGTGCCAGCAGTTTATACAGGGGTGACGAGCAGTACTTC; cdr3_aa: CASSLYRGDEQYF
v_call: TRBV28; j_call: TRBJ2-2; d_call: NA; clone_size: NA; cdr3_nt: TGTGCCAGCATGTCACAGGGGGGGGTCACCGGGGAGCTGTTTTTT; cdr3_aa: CASMSQGGVTGELFF
v_call: TRBV12-5; j_call: TRBJ2-7; d_call: NA; clone_size: NA; cdr3_nt: TGTGCTAGTGGTTTGGCGGGGACCTACGAGCAGTACTTC; cdr3_aa: CASGLAGTYEQYF
v_call: TRBV30; j_call: TRBJ2-5; d_call: TRBD1; clone_size: few; cdr3_nt: TGTGCCTGGAGTGTACAGGGGGTATGGCAAGAGACCCAGTACTTC; cdr3_aa: CAWSVQGVWQETQYF
v_call: TRBV18; j_call: TRBJ2-7; d_call: TRBD2; clone_size: few; cdr3_nt: TGTGCCAGCTCACCGCAAAGCGGGGGTATCGACGAGCAGTACTTC; cdr3_aa: CASSPQSGGIDEQYF
v_call: TRBV5-1; j_call: TRBJ1-2; d_call: TRBD1; clone_size: NA; cdr3_nt: TGCGCCAGCAGCTCAGGGGACAGTCTCTATGGCTACACCTTC; cdr3_aa: CASSSGDSLYGYTF
v_call: TRBV28; j_call: TRBJ2-7; d_call: TRBD1; clone_size: NA; cdr3_nt: TGTGCCAGCAGTTTGGGGGACAGGGCTTCCTACGAGCAGTACTTC; cdr3_aa: CASSLGDRASYEQYF
v_call: TRBV7-3; j_call: TRBJ2-2; d_call: NA; clone_size: NA; cdr3_nt: TGTGCCAGCAGCTTAACGGACAGACACACCGGGGAGCTGTTTTTT; cdr3_aa: CASSLTDRHTGELFF
v_call: TRBV5-1; j_call: TRBJ1-2; d_call: TRBD1; clone_size: NA; cdr3_nt: TGCGCCAGCAGCTTGGCCCCGACAGGGGGATATGGCTACACCTTC; cdr3_aa: CASSLAPTGGYGYTF
v_call: TRBV19; j_call: TRBJ2-7; d_call: NA; clone_size: few; cdr3_nt: TGTGCCAGTAGTAGGGGACTGGGCCTATACGAGCAGTACTTC; cdr3_aa: CASSRGLGLYEQYF
v_call: TRBV7-2; j_call: TRBJ2-3; d_call: NA; clone_size: NA; cdr3_nt: TGTGCCACCAAACGGGGTTTCACAGATACGCAGTATTTT; cdr3_aa: CATKRGFTDTQYF
v_call: TRBV28; j_call: TRBJ1-2; d_call: TRBD1; clone_size: NA; cdr3_nt: TGTGCCAGCAGTTCAGTCCCGGGACAGGGTTATGGCTACACCTTC; cdr3_aa: CASSSVPGQGYGYTF
v_call: TRBV6-5; j_call: TRBJ1-1; d_call: NA; clone_size: NA; cdr3_nt: TGTGCCAGCAGTTACTTGGCAGGGGACACTGAAGCTTTCTTT; cdr3_aa: CASSYLAGDTEAFF
v_call: TRBV7-9; j_call: TRBJ1-1; d_call: TRBD1; clone_size: NA; cdr3_nt: TGTGCCAGCAGCTTAGCGCGTAGACAGGGCGCTGAAGCTTTCTTT; cdr3_aa: CASSLARRQGAEAFF
v_call: TRBV7-2; j_call: TRBJ2-3; d_call: TRBD2; clone_size: NA; cdr3_nt: TGTGCCAGCAGGCCAGCGGGGGGCGGCGGCACAGATACGCAGTATTTT; cdr3_aa: CASRPAGGGGTDTQYF
v_call: TRBV2; j_call: TRBJ2-3; d_call: TRBD2; clone_size: few; cdr3_nt: TGTGCCAGCAGTGAATTATCTGCGGGAGGGCCAAATACGCAGTATTTT; cdr3_aa: CASSELSAGGPNTQYF
v_call: TRBV5-6; j_call: TRBJ2-1; d_call: NA; clone_size: few; cdr3_nt: TGTGCCAGCAGACCTGCGGGCGGAACAAATGAGCAGTTCTTC; cdr3_aa: CASRPAGGTNEQFF
v_call: TRBV18; j_call: TRBJ2-3; d_call: NA; clone_size: NA; cdr3_nt: TGTGCCAGCTCACCCGTCCTAGATACGCAGTATTTT; cdr3_aa: CASSPVLDTQYF
v_call: TRBV29-1; j_call: TRBJ1-1; d_call: NA; clone_size: few; cdr3_nt: TGCAGCGTCCGGGGTCCAAGAGAGGAAGCTTTCTTT; cdr3_aa: CSVRGPREEAFF
v_call: TRBV7-9; j_call: TRBJ2-3; d_call: NA; clone_size: NA; cdr3_nt: TGTGCCAGCAGCTTAACGGGTCCGGCAGATACGCAGTATTTT; cdr3_aa: CASSLTGPADTQYF
v_call: TRBV9; j_call: TRBJ2-1; d_call: TRBD2; clone_size: NA; cdr3_nt: TGTGCCAGCAGCGTAGCTTCTAGCGGGGGGCTTGAGCAGTTCTTC; cdr3_aa: CASSVASSGGLEQFF
v_call: TRBV4-1; j_call: TRBJ1-2; d_call: TRBD1; clone_size: few; cdr3_nt: TGCGCCAGCAGCCAAGCGGTTGATCCGGGACAGGGGAATGGCTACACCTTC; cdr3_aa: CASSQAVDPGQGNGYTF
v_call: TRBV6-1; j_call: TRBJ2-4; d_call: NA; clone_size: NA; cdr3_nt: TGTGCCGGGGGGACCCCGGTGCACATTCAGTACTTC; cdr3_aa: CAGGTPVHIQYF
v_call: TRBV5-1; j_call: TRBJ2-7; d_call: NA; clone_size: NA; cdr3_nt: TGCGCCAGCAGCTTCGCCGGACAGGGAGCGGGGGAGCAGTACTTC; cdr3_aa: CASSFAGQGAGEQYF
v_call: TRBV19; j_call: TRBJ1-2; d_call: NA; clone_size: NA; cdr3_nt: TGTGCCAGTAACCAAGACGGACTAGGCGGCTACACCTTC; cdr3_aa: CASNQDGLGGYTF
v_call: TRBV7-8; j_call: TRBJ1-4; d_call: NA; clone_size: NA; cdr3_nt: TGTGCCAGCAGCCACCAAACGGGAGGGCTAGGGGAAAAACTGTTTTTT; cdr3_aa: CASSHQTGGLGEKLFF
v_call: TRBV25-1; j_call: TRBJ2-3; d_call: NA; clone_size: few; cdr3_nt: TGTGCCAGCAGTGATAGTACAGGGATTTCAGATACGCAGTATTTT; cdr3_aa: CASSDSTGISDTQYF
v_call: TRBV2; j_call: TRBJ1-5; d_call: NA; clone_size: NA; cdr3_nt: TGTGCCAGCAGTGTGGGAGGGAGCAATCAGCCCCAGCATTTT; cdr3_aa: CASSVGGSNQPQHF
v_call: TRBV5-4; j_call: TRBJ2-3; d_call: NA; clone_size: few; cdr3_nt: TGTGCCAGCAGCTCGGAGGGTGATACGCAGTATTTT; cdr3_aa: CASSSEGDTQYF
v_call: TRBV6-1; j_call: TRBJ1-5; d_call: TRBD1; clone_size: NA; cdr3_nt: TGTGCCAGCAGCCTCGTCGGGACAGGGGACCAGCCCCAGCATTTT; cdr3_aa: CASSLVGTGDQPQHF
v_call: TRBV7-2; j_call: TRBJ1-1; d_call: TRBD1; clone_size: few; cdr3_nt: TGTGCCAGCAGCTCCCAGGGGGCGCGTTCCACTGAAGCTTTCTTT; cdr3_aa: CASSSQGARSTEAFF
v_call: TRBV28; j_call: TRBJ2-1; d_call: NA; clone_size: few; cdr3_nt: TGTGCCAGCAGTTCCCTAGGAGCCGGAGAGCACAATGAGCAGTTCTTC; cdr3_aa: CASSSLGAGEHNEQFF
v_call: TRBV13; j_call: TRBJ2-5; d_call: TRBD1; clone_size: NA; cdr3_nt: TGTGCCAGCATTGGGACAGGGGAGACCTGGGAGCAGTACTTC; cdr3_aa: CASIGTGETWEQYF
v_call: TRBV27; j_call: TRBJ1-2; d_call: NA; clone_size: NA; cdr3_nt: TGTGCCAGCTGCATAAACAGGGATGCGAACTATGGCTACACCTTC; cdr3_aa: CASCINRDANYGYTF
v_call: TRBV16; j_call: TRBJ2-7; d_call: TRBD2; clone_size: NA; cdr3_nt: TGTGCCAGCAGCGAGGGACTAGCGGGCTCCTACGAGCAGTACTTC; cdr3_aa: CASSEGLAGSYEQYF